A single sample gave rise to the 27 T cell receptor beta chains below, sequenced in a study of blood T cell repertoires in COVID-19. The data were produced by immunoSEQ multiplex PCR, yet TCRdb's version contains in-frame clones alone and is incomplete. Here the sample spans about 190,000 clones, just under 85% being singletons. Sequenced: peripheral blood. These receptors originate from an older woman with active or convalescent COVID-19.

The chain employs TRBV2 and TRBJ2-1, with D perhaps matching TRBD2 (6 bases). Trimming pared 4 bases from V and 7 bases from J, leaving 11 bases between. This CDR3 contains 13 residues. Germline values: CDR1 SNHLY, CDR2 FYNNEI. The DNA of the CDR3 is TGTGCCAGCAGTGGGGGGGAAGTGAATGAGCAGTTCTTC. Protein sequence: CASSGGEVNEQFF.

This chain uses TRBV5-6 with TRBJ2-1; D may be TRBD1 (6 bases). Germline loops: CDR1 SGHDT, CDR2 YYEEEE. There are 13 residues in the CDR3. Trimming took 0 bases from V and 7 from J, leaving 8 bases between them. CDR3 loop: CASSLGQGNEQFF. DNA of the CDR3: TGTGCCAGCAGCTTGGGTCAGGGGAATGAGCAGTTCTTC.

The rearrangement links TRBV28 to TRBJ1-5; D gene ambiguous. Germline V CDR1 and CDR2: MDHEN, SYDVKM. The CDR3 is 15 amino acids. V was pared by 5 bases and J by 7 bases, with 18 bases between. The chain's CDR3 is CASSRTPHAGQPQHF. The CDR3 DNA reads as TGTGCCAGCAGTCGAACCCCGCACGCGGGCCAGCCCCAGCATTTT. Full variable domain (outside the CDR3, taken from reference TRBV28 and TRBJ1-5): DVKVTQSSRYLVKRTGEKVFLECVQDMDHENMFWYRQDPGLGLRLIYFSYDVKMKEKGDIPEGYSVSREKKERFSLILESASTNQTSMYLCASSRTPHAGQPQHFGDGTRLSIL.

The chain uses TRBV6-5 and TRBJ2-7, with D perhaps matching TRBD2 (6 bases). The V end was cut by 6 bases, the J end by 4 bases, with 16 bases between. Looked up from germline, CDR1 is MNHEY and CDR2 is SVGAGI. CDR3 size: 14 residues. In DNA, the CDR3 is TGTGCCAGCAGCCGCGGGGACCCTCCTTACGAGCAGTACTTC. Translation gives CASSRGDPPYEQYF.

The chain links TRBV5-1 to TRBJ1-1; 10 nucleotides match TRBD1. This CDR3 region has 17 residues. V trimming: 4 bases; J trimming: 3 bases; junction bases outside the gene matches: 12. The germline V gene encodes CDR1 SGHRS and CDR2 YFSETQ. This CDR3 is CASSPGTGVFGDTEAFF. The CDR3 nucleotides are TGCGCCAGCAGCCCGGGGACAGGGGTTTTCGGGGACACTGAAGCTTTCTTT.

This chain links TRBV11-2 with TRBJ2-2, with TRBD2 identical over 7 bases. The CDR3 has 18 amino acids. V lost 5 bases to trimming and J lost 5 bases; unmatched junction nucleotides: 17. Per the germline V gene, CDR1 is SGHAT and CDR2 is FQNNGV. CDR3 coding DNA: TGTGCCAGCAGCCAACCCAGAGGGAGGGCAGTGGGGACCGGGGAGCTGTTTTTT. It codes for CASSQPRGRAVGTGELFF.

This clone was seen a single time. This chain links TRBV5-4 with TRBJ2-3, with 14 bases fitting TRBD2. Germline values: CDR1 SGHNT, CDR2 YYREEE (reference sequence). The CDR3 has 16 residues. V shed 4 bases, J shed 5 bases, and the junction held 6 bases outside the gene matches. The CDR3 DNA is TGTGCCAGCAGCGGGGGACTAGCGGGAGCGGGAGATACGCAGTATTTT. Its translation is CASSGGLAGAGDTQYF. The whole variable domain, filled in from reference TRBV5-4 and TRBJ2-3, reads ETGVTQSPTHLIKTRGQQVTLRCSSQSGHNTVSWYQQALGQGPQFIFQYYREEENGRGNFPPRFSGLQFPNYSSELNVNALELDDSALYLCASSGGLAGAGDTQYFGPGTRLTVL.

The rearrangement joins TRBV11-2 to TRBJ2-5; possibly TRBD1 for D (6 bases). The CDR3 sequence is 16 residues long. V was trimmed by 0 bases and J by 2 bases, leaving 13 bases between them. Germline lookup yields CDR1 SGHAT and CDR2 FQNNGV. The CDR3 loop is CASSLDPPTGQETQYF. The CDR3 DNA reads as TGTGCCAGCAGCTTAGATCCTCCGACAGGACAAGAGACCCAGTACTTC. Variable domain in full (rest from reference TRBV11-2 and TRBJ2-5): EAGVAQSPRYKIIEKRQSVAFWCNPISGHATLYWYQQILGQGPKLLIQFQNNGVVDDSQLPKDRFSAERLKGVDSTLKIQPAKLEDSAVYLCASSLDPPTGQETQYFGPGTRLLVL.

The table lists this clone with a few counts. J is TRBJ1-1 and V is TRBV19; D is perhaps TRBD1 (5 bases). This CDR3 comprises 13 residues. Germline values: CDR1 LNHDA, CDR2 SQIVND (reference sequence). V was pared by 3 bases and J by 11 bases, with 16 bases between. The CDR3 nucleotides read TGTGCCAGTAGTATGGGGGGACTCCAGATCGCTTTCTTT. This encodes CASSMGGLQIAFF.

This rearrangement joins TRBV7-3 to TRBJ2-2; 8 nucleotides agree with TRBD1. CDR3 length: 17 amino acids. Germline CDR1 SGHTA, CDR2 FQGTGA. Trimming cost V 5 bases and J 5 bases; bases outside gene matches: 13. CDR3 loop: CASSTRQGPAGTGELFF. In nucleotides, the CDR3 is TGTGCCAGCAGCACCCGACAGGGGCCCGCGGGGACCGGGGAGCTGTTTTTT.

CDR3 bases: TGTGCCAGCAGTTTTTTACTAGCGGGATGGGGGACCGGGGAGCTGTTTTTT. Its translation: CASSFLLAGWGTGELFF. This rearrangement joins TRBV27 to TRBJ2-2; 10 positions match TRBD2. The germline gives CDR1 MNHEY, CDR2 SMNVEV (reference sequence). J was trimmed by 5 bases and V by 3 bases; bases with no gene match: 9. The CDR3 is made up of 17 amino acids.

The sample holds many counts of this clone. The J gene is TRBJ2-4, the V gene TRBV4-2; 10 bases fit TRBD2. CDR3 length: 16 residues. Germline V gene sequence: CDR1 LGHNA, CDR2 YNFKEQ. The trim removed 4 bases at V and 11 bases at J, leaving 14 bases unmatched. The CDR3 DNA reads TGTGCCAGCAGCCCGGCCGTTGAAGCGGGAGGGCCCCTTCAGTACTTC. It yields the protein CASSPAVEAGGPLQYF.

This clone was observed once. This chain uses TRBV7-8 with TRBJ2-7; TRBD1 matches 10 bases. The V gene's germline CDR1 is SGHVS and CDR2 FQNEAQ. The CDR3 consists of 14 residues. Losses at the gene ends were 5 bases for V and 4 bases for J; bases not matched to a gene: 5. This CDR3 is CASSLRGQGYEQYF. CDR3 coding DNA: TGTGCCAGCAGCCTGCGGGGACAGGGGTACGAGCAGTACTTC.

The chain joins TRBV4-1 to TRBJ1-5, with D hard to call. This CDR3 comprises 14 residues. The germline V gene has CDR1 MGHRA and CDR2 YSYEKL. V lost 1 base and J lost 9, with 13 bases in between. In DNA, the CDR3 is TGCGCCAGCAGCCAAGGCACAGTTCAATTGCCCCAGCATTTT. This codes for CASSQGTVQLPQHF.

This clone has just one count. V gene TRBV2 combines with J gene TRBJ1-1; D is undetermined. V was pared by 8 bases and J by 1 base, with 17 bases between. The germline V gene has CDR1 SNHLY and CDR2 FYNNEI. CDR3 size: 15 residues. The CDR3 reads CASPARVNSNTEAFF. The CDR3, as DNA: TGTGCCAGCCCGGCGAGGGTAAACTCGAACACTGAAGCTTTCTTT. Variable domain in full (rest from reference TRBV2 and TRBJ1-1): EPEVTQTPSHQVTQMGQEVILRCVPISNHLYFYWYRQILGQKVEFLVSFYNNEISEKSEIFDDQFSVERPDGSNFTLKIRSTKLEDSAMYFCASPARVNSNTEAFFGQGTRLTVV.

The chain is built from TRBV16 and TRBJ2-2, with 8 bases lining up with TRBD2. The V and J ends lost 7 bases and 0 bases, in that order; junction bases with no gene match: 1. This CDR3 comprises 14 residues. Germline-derived CDR1 and CDR2 are KGHSY and FQNENV. CDR3: CASTRGANTGELFF. DNA of the CDR3: TGTGCCAGCACGCGGGGGGCGAACACCGGGGAGCTGTTTTTT.

The chain joins TRBV3-1 (or the pseudogene TRBV3-2) to TRBJ2-7; 8 bases are shared with TRBD2. The CDR3 length is 17 residues. Germline V lookup: CDR1 LGHDT, CDR2 YNNKEL (reference sequence). V lost 5 bases to trimming and J lost 0 bases; unmatched junction nucleotides: 12. The CDR3 region is CASSFRITSGSSYEQYF. CDR3 sequence (DNA): TGTGCCAGCAGCTTCAGAATTACTAGCGGTAGCTCCTACGAGCAGTACTTC.

This clone was recorded only once. CDR3 region: CASSDFPGQYGYTF. The CDR3 DNA is TGTGCCAGCAGTGACTTTCCAGGCCAGTATGGCTACACCTTC. The rearrangement uses TRBV6-4 and TRBJ1-2; D remains unclear. V lost 1 base to trimming and J lost 5 bases, with 11 bases between them. Germline V gene sequence: CDR1 MRHNA, CDR2 SNTAGT. The CDR3 is made up of 14 amino acids.

This clone showed up just a few times. The chain is built from TRBV11-3 and TRBJ2-1; TRBD2 agrees at 7 bases. Germline CDR1 reads SGHNT; CDR2 reads YENEEA. The CDR3 has 14 amino acids. Losses at the gene ends were 3 bases for V and 6 bases for J; bases not matched to a gene: 5. CDR3 sequence: CASSLVGRSNEQFF. The CDR3 region has the DNA TGTGCCAGCAGCTTGGTCGGGAGGAGCAATGAGCAGTTCTTC.

The rearrangement uses TRBV4-1 and TRBJ1-1, with D possibly being TRBD1 (6 bases). CDR1 and CDR2 from the germline V gene are MGHRA and YSYEKL. V gave up 3 bases and J gave up 4 bases, with 15 bases separating them. This CDR3 has 15 residues. The CDR3 here is CASSQVDRSSTEAFF. The CDR3 nucleotides are TGCGCCAGCAGCCAGGTCGACAGGTCTTCCACTGAAGCTTTCTTT.

The V gene is TRBV5-1, the J gene TRBJ2-1, with D possibly being TRBD2 (6 bases). The germline CDR1 and CDR2 sequences are SGHRS and YFSETQ. There are 15 residues in the CDR3. Trimming took off 4 bases at V and 0 bases at J, with 11 bases between the two ends. Written as DNA, the CDR3 is TGCGCCAGCAGCCCGGGGGACCCCTCCTACAATGAGCAGTTCTTC. This encodes CASSPGDPSYNEQFF.

This chain links TRBV6-6 with TRBJ1-2, with 9 nucleotides matching TRBD1. CDR3 size: 15 residues. V shed 8 bases, J shed 2 bases, and the junction held 9 bases outside the gene matches. The V gene's germline CDR1 is MNHNY and CDR2 SVGAGI (reference sequence). CDR3 region: CASRPRDRENYGYTF. The CDR3 coding sequence is TGTGCCAGCCGACCACGGGACAGGGAGAACTATGGCTACACCTTC.

The chain employs TRBV25-1 and TRBJ1-2; D is undetermined. Trimming cost V 3 bases and J 8 bases, with 19 bases left between them. This CDR3 has 15 amino acids. CDR1 and CDR2 from the germline V gene are MGHDK and SYGVNS. CDR3 sequence reads: CASSEVRADLRGYTF. DNA of the CDR3: TGTGCCAGCAGTGAGGTCCGAGCGGATTTGCGAGGCTACACCTTC.

This clone was detected only once. The rearrangement uses TRBV7-3 and TRBJ2-1, with D perhaps TRBD1 (5 bases). Trimming stripped 2 bases from V and 3 bases from J, with 11 bases between. The CDR3 runs 15 residues. Germline CDR1 and CDR2: SGHTA and FQGTGA. CDR3 DNA: TGTGCCAGCAGCTTAGGGCCAGGGTACTACAATGAGCAGTTCTTC. Its translation: CASSLGPGYYNEQFF. The full variable domain, its missing parts supplied by reference TRBV7-3 and TRBJ2-1, is GAGVSQTPSNKVTEKGKYVELRCDPISGHTALYWYRQSLGQGPEFLIYFQGTGAADDSGLPNDRFFAVRPEGSVSTLKIQRTERGDSAVYLCASSLGPGYYNEQFFGPGTRLTVL.

The rearrangement joins TRBV21-1 to TRBJ1-6; the DNA was not compared with TRBD1, the D call given in the table. TRBV21-1 has pseudogene status. The CDR3 runs 15 residues. The CDR3, as DNA: TGTGCCAGCAGCAACGGACAGGGGGATAATTCACCCCTCCACTTT. It encodes CASSNGQGDNSPLHF.

The genes are TRBV3-1 (or the pseudogene TRBV3-2) and TRBJ1-2; D is uncertain. Trimming cost V 4 bases and J 8 bases, with 17 bases left between them. The CDR3 totals 14 residues. CDR1 is LGHDT, CDR2 YNNKEL, per germline (reference sequence). The CDR3 coding sequence is TGTGCCAGCAGCCGAAAAATGGGAGTGAGAGGCTACACCTTC. Translation: CASSRKMGVRGYTF.

The chain employs TRBV19 and TRBJ2-3; 9 nucleotides agree with TRBD2. V dropped 5 bases and J dropped 5; count of bases not matched to a gene: 5. Germline loops: CDR1 LNHDA, CDR2 SQIVND (reference sequence). This CDR3 has 14 amino acids. In DNA form, the CDR3 reads TGTGCCAGTAGTTATAGCGGGAGTCGAGATACGCAGTATTTT. Translation gives CASSYSGSRDTQYF.